The 25 T cell receptor beta chains given below trace back to one sample, sequenced in a study of blood T cell repertoires in COVID-19. TCRdb keeps only in-frame clones here, not all; method: immunoSEQ multiplex PCR. Here the sample spans some 170,000 clones, 75% to 85% being singletons. Sequenced sample: PBMCs or T cells enriched from blood (not recorded which). Receptor source: a man aged 45-65 years who had recovered from COVID-19.

The chain couples TRBV3-1 (or the pseudogene TRBV3-2) to TRBJ1-5; 7 bases match TRBD1. After removal of 6 bases from V and 4 bases from J, the junction contained 6 bases not matched to a gene. This CDR3 comprises 14 residues. CDR1 LGHDT and CDR2 YNNKEL come from the germline V gene (reference sequence). The CDR3 sequence is CASSYRGPNQPQHF. CDR3 DNA: TGTGCCAGCAGTTACAGGGGCCCGAATCAGCCCCAGCATTTT.

J is TRBJ1-6 and V is TRBV10-3; 10 nucleotides line up with TRBD1. V shed 0 bases and J 7 bases; nucleotides not matched to a gene: 0. The CDR3 consists of 15 residues. The V gene's germline CDR1 is ENHRY and CDR2 SYGVKD. DNA of the CDR3: TGTGCCATCAGTGAGTCGGGACAGGGGAATTCACCCCTCCACTTT. Its translation: CAISESGQGNSPLHF.

V gene TRBV4-1 combines with J gene TRBJ2-7; 8 bases line up with TRBD2. CDR1 is MGHRA and CDR2 is YSYEKL in the germline V gene. V was clipped by 0 bases and J by 3 bases; unmatched bases: 7. The CDR3 extends over 16 amino acids. The CDR3 DNA reads TGCGCCAGCAGCCAAGAACGGGTCGGGGGGGGCTACGAGCAGTACTTC. Amino acids: CASSQERVGGGYEQYF.

J is TRBJ1-6 and V is TRBV5-1, with D maybe TRBD1 (6 bases). Germline loops: CDR1 SGHRS, CDR2 YFSETQ. Trimming took 4 bases from V and 9 from J, leaving 14 bases between them. The CDR3 has 14 amino acids. Written as DNA, the CDR3 is TGCGCCAGCAGCGTTTTTGTAGGGGGTTCACCCCTCCACTTT. Protein: CASSVFVGGSPLHF.

The CDR3 loop is CSANDQGRYNSPLHF. DNA for the CDR3: TGCAGTGCTAATGACCAGGGGAGATATAATTCACCCCTCCACTTT. The chain combines TRBV20-1 with TRBJ1-6, with D tentatively TRBD1 (6 bases). Germline V CDR1 and CDR2: DFQATT, SNEGSKA (reference sequence). Trimming took off 4 bases at V and 4 bases at J, with 14 bases between the two ends. The CDR3 totals 15 residues.

The rearrangement joins TRBV30 to TRBJ1-3, with 7 bases aligning to TRBD1. The CDR3 sequence is 16 residues long. Germline CDR1 GTSNPN, CDR2 SVGIG (reference sequence). The V gene end was trimmed by 0 bases and the J gene end by 0 bases; junction bases not matched to a gene: 5. CDR3 sequence reads: CAWSVQGSFSGNTIYF. CDR3 DNA sequence: TGTGCCTGGAGTGTACAGGGGTCCTTCTCTGGAAACACCATATATTTT.

The table lists this clone with a count of one. CDR3 nucleotide sequence: TGTGCCAGCAGTTTGAAGCGGAGAGAAGCTTTCTTT. Translated, it gives CASSLKRREAFF. The chain has TRBV28 and TRBJ1-1; D gene ambiguous. CDR1 and CDR2 (germline): MDHEN, SYDVKM. The germline V and J ends were trimmed by 3 bases and 8 bases, with 10 bases remaining between them. The CDR3 length is 12 residues. Full variable domain (remainder filled in from reference TRBV28 and TRBJ1-1): DVKVTQSSRYLVKRTGEKVFLECVQDMDHENMFWYRQDPGLGLRLIYFSYDVKMKEKGDIPEGYSVSREKKERFSLILESASTNQTSMYLCASSLKRREAFFGQGTRLTVV.

The chain carries TRBV11-2 and TRBJ1-4; D remains ambiguous. Germline V gene lookup returns CDR1 SGHAT and CDR2 FQNNGV. This CDR3 spans 14 amino acids. Trimming left V 3 bases short and J 7 bases short, with 12 bases between. The CDR3 coding sequence is TGTGCCAGCAGCTTGGTTAGGCGGGGTGAAAAACTGTTTTTT. It is translated as CASSLVRRGEKLFF.

The genes are TRBV7-9 and TRBJ1-2; TRBD1 is a possible D gene (5 bases). Germline-derived CDR1 and CDR2 are SEHNR and FQNEAQ (reference sequence). CDR3 length: 14 residues. Trimming left V 0 bases short and J 9 bases short, with 14 bases between. The CDR3 loop reads CASSLARQGPSYTF. In DNA, the CDR3 is TGTGCCAGCAGCTTAGCCCGCCAGGGTCCAAGCTACACCTTC.

The gene calls are TRBV5-1 and TRBJ1-2; no reliable D call. The V gene lost 5 bases and the J gene lost 6 bases, with 14 bases spanning the gap. The germline gives CDR1 SGHRS, CDR2 YFSETQ. The CDR3 covers 13 residues. CDR3 bases: TGCGCCAGCAGGGAAGAGGGCCCAAATGGCTACACCTTC. Translation gives CASREEGPNGYTF.

This clone has a single count. The gene calls are TRBV7-2 and TRBJ1-1; D remains ambiguous. Germline CDR1 SGHTA, CDR2 FQGNSA. V lost 4 bases to trimming and J lost 6 bases, with 18 bases between them. This CDR3 has 15 residues. CDR3 bases: TGTGCCAGCAGCTCACCTCGACTGAGGAAGGCTGAAGCTTTCTTT. It encodes CASSSPRLRKAEAFF.

The V and J genes are TRBV29-1 and TRBJ2-2; D is uncertain. The CDR3 loop spans 13 amino acids. Germline assignment: CDR1 SQVTM and CDR2 ANQGSEA. V was trimmed by 4 bases and J by 0 bases, leaving 6 bases between them. This CDR3 is CSVGGSNTGELFF. The CDR3 DNA is TGCAGCGTTGGAGGATCGAACACCGGGGAGCTGTTTTTT.

The chain uses TRBV6-5 and TRBJ1-5; possibly TRBD1 for D (5 bases). This CDR3 comprises 15 residues. Per the germline V gene, CDR1 is MNHEY and CDR2 is SVGAGI. V lost 8 bases and J lost 2, with 16 bases in between. CDR3 DNA: TGTGCCAGCCGCTCCTCCGGCAGGGGCAATCAGCCCCAGCATTTT. Translated: CASRSSGRGNQPQHF.

The V and J genes are TRBV6-2 or TRBV6-3 and TRBJ2-7, with D unclear. V shed 2 bases and J shed 3 bases, with 11 bases lying between them. From germline, CDR1 is MNHEY and CDR2 SVGEGT. The CDR3 consists of 14 residues. CDR3 DNA sequence: TGTGCCAGCAGTTACGATAGATCCGTCTACGAGCAGTACTTC. Protein sequence: CASSYDRSVYEQYF.

V is TRBV5-1 and J is TRBJ2-5, with no clear D. Germline V CDR1 and CDR2: SGHRS, YFSETQ. The CDR3 extends over 12 amino acids. V was trimmed by 2 bases and J by 2 bases, leaving 4 bases between them. This CDR3 is CASSFPQETQYF. CDR3 sequence (DNA): TGCGCCAGCAGCTTCCCTCAAGAGACCCAGTACTTC.

The rearrangement joins TRBV5-1 to TRBJ1-2; no firm D call. Germline V CDR1 and CDR2: SGHRS, YFSETQ. Trimming cost V 0 bases and J 4 bases, with 13 bases left between them. The CDR3 has 15 residues. This CDR3 reads CASSLGLESGYGYTF. The CDR3 nucleotides are TGCGCCAGCAGCTTGGGGCTCGAGAGCGGCTATGGCTACACCTTC.

The V call is TRBV19, the J call TRBJ1-2; possibly TRBD1 for D (5 bases). The V gene's germline CDR1 is LNHDA and CDR2 SQIVND (reference sequence). The CDR3 runs 14 residues. V gave up 5 bases and J gave up 3 bases, with 13 bases separating them. The CDR3 DNA sequence: TGTGCCAGTAGTTCGGGACCGGGAGACTATGGCTACACCTTC. Its translation: CASSSGPGDYGYTF. Full variable domain (outside the CDR3, taken from reference TRBV19 and TRBJ1-2): DGGITQSPKYLFRKEGQNVTLSCEQNLNHDAMYWYRQDPGQGLRLIYYSQIVNDFQKGDIAEGYSVSREKKESFPLTVTSAQKNPTAFYLCASSSGPGDYGYTFGSGTRLTVV.

The V and J genes are TRBV12-3 or TRBV12-4 and TRBJ2-1; D gene ambiguous. The CDR3 has 13 residues. Trimming pared 5 bases from V and 0 bases from J, leaving 5 bases between. The CDR3 is CASSRYSYNEQFF. CDR3 in DNA: TGTGCCAGCAGTCGCTACTCCTACAATGAGCAGTTCTTC.

This clone came up once. This rearrangement joins TRBV3-1 (or the pseudogene TRBV3-2) to TRBJ2-1; 7 nucleotides align to TRBD2. The CDR3 consists of 19 residues. Germline CDR1 LGHDT, CDR2 YNNKEL (reference sequence). V shed 1 base and J 4 bases; nucleotides not matched to a gene: 16. The CDR3, as DNA: TGTGCCAGCAGCCAAGTCATTCTGGGCGGGGGACCAGGTTACAATGAGCAGTTCTTC. It yields the protein CASSQVILGGGPGYNEQFF.

The J gene is TRBJ1-1, the V gene TRBV5-4, with D perhaps matching TRBD1 (5 bases). CDR1 is SGHNT, CDR2 YYREEE, per germline (reference sequence). Trimming stripped 4 bases from V and 7 bases from J, with 23 bases between. The CDR3 runs 16 residues. CDR3 loop: CASSPAPATAWGEAFF. As DNA, the CDR3 is TGTGCCAGCAGCCCTGCCCCCGCGACAGCCTGGGGTGAAGCTTTCTTT.

The genes are TRBV18 and TRBJ2-7; 11 bases are shared with TRBD1. The CDR3 spans 14 residues. Trimming cost V 3 bases and J 6 bases; bases outside gene matches: 4. CDR1 and CDR2 from the germline V gene are KGHSH and LQKENI. The CDR3 is CASSPGTGGSEQYF. The CDR3 DNA is TGTGCCAGCTCACCCGGGACAGGGGGTTCCGAGCAGTACTTC.

The count of this clone is one. The V call is TRBV18, the J call TRBJ1-4, with D perhaps matching TRBD1 (6 bases). Germline-derived CDR1 and CDR2 are KGHSH and LQKENI. V lost 4 bases to trimming and J lost 7 bases, with 22 bases between them. The CDR3 is 17 residues long. The CDR3 nucleotides are TGTGCCAGCTCACAACCCCCCGGGCACAGGGATGGTGAAAAACTGTTTTTT. It is translated as CASSQPPGHRDGEKLFF.

The rearrangement links TRBV27 to TRBJ1-5; D is unresolved. Germline CDR1 and CDR2: MNHEY and SMNVEV (reference sequence). V was pared by 0 bases and J by 6 bases, with 15 bases between. The CDR3 contains 16 residues. The CDR3 loop reads CASSLSVRVGGQPQHF. The CDR3 bases are TGTGCCAGCAGTTTATCAGTGCGGGTCGGTGGTCAGCCCCAGCATTTT.

This clone was seen just once. The chain recombines TRBV29-1 with TRBJ2-7; 7 positions agree with TRBD2. Germline V gene sequence: CDR1 SQVTM, CDR2 ANQGSEA. The CDR3 sequence is 13 residues long. The trim removed 4 bases at V and 2 bases at J, leaving 5 bases unmatched. CDR3 DNA sequence: TGCAGCGTTGTCCTAGCGGTGCCCTACGAGCAGTACTTC. This gives the protein CSVVLAVPYEQYF.

J is TRBJ1-1 and V is TRBV7-9; D not certain. The V end was cut by 3 bases, the J end by 4 bases, with 9 bases between. Per germline, CDR1 SEHNR and CDR2 FQNEAQ (reference sequence). This CDR3 region has 13 residues. The CDR3 DNA reads TGTGCCAGCAGCTTCGGTCCCGGCACTGAAGCTTTCTTT. Amino acid sequence: CASSFGPGTEAFF.